This T cell receptor beta chain was observed in a study of cytomegalovirus exposure and HLA in healthy donors. On the study more broadly: In a later analysis, the approximately 110 validation repertoires were reported to have used the same platform as the 650 to 800 first-cohort repertoires. Study-wide results and caveats: The authors listed 150 to 200 TCR beta chains as cytomegalovirus-associated. Rarity held for most TCR sequences, but there were some public TCRs that occurred in many donors.

CDR3 length: 12 residues. Trimming stripped 2 bases from V and 8 bases from J, with 12 bases between. In germline, CDR1 is GTSNPN, CDR2 SVGIG (reference sequence). About this clone itself: Its antigen is as yet unknown. Different DNA sequences within this sample yield the same CDR3.

Repertoires were generated with immunoSEQ multiplex PCR, while TCRdb's copy carries only in-frame clones and drops some. The profile shows some 240,000 clones, over 80% of them singletons. Sequenced material: PBMCs. The chain uses TRBV30 and TRBJ1-2; TRBD1 might be the D (5 bases). This TCR was sampled from a woman between 18 and 30 years old in good health and CMV-seronegative. CDR3 sequence (DNA): TGTGCCTGGAGTTATACCGGGGGGGGCTACACCTTC. This translates into CAWSYTGGGYTF.